A selection of T cell receptor beta chains follows, all from one sample in a study of T-cell reconstitution after alpha-beta-depleted transplantation in children. TCRdb called the PCR reads again in MiXCR, with one record for every CDR3 protein. The repertoire holds 95,000 to 150,000 distinct CDR3 sequences, with under 25% as singletons. The material sequenced was PBMCs, mostly from graft donor cells, taken 180 days after TCRalphabeta/CD19-depleted stem cell transplant. These receptors were obtained from a male patient between 2 and 15 years old who had a stem cell transplant for chronic granulomatous disease, so the T cells may come from the graft donor. The CDR3 runs from the conserved cysteine through the conserved F or W. The D gene is left open where the match is weak. Clone size is shown for a subset of rows, as once, few, many or a class of expanded clone.

.	TRBD1	TRBV12-3/TRBV12-4	TRBJ2-7	CASSRRGQGIDEQYF	TGTGCCAGCAGCCGTAGGGGACAGGGGATCGACGAGCAGTACTTC
many	.	TRBV20-1	TRBJ1-2	CSAREGGSNYGYTF	TGCAGTGCTAGGGAGGGGGGTAGTAACTATGGCTACACCTTC
.	.	TRBV29-1	TRBJ2-7	CSVVTLISSYEQYF	TGCAGCGTAGTCACCCTTATCAGCTCCTACGAGCAGTACTTC
few	.	TRBV5-1	TRBJ2-1	CASSLRQSYNEQFF	TGCGCCAGCAGCTTAAGGCAGTCCTACAATGAGCAGTTCTTC
.	TRBD2	TRBV9	TRBJ2-3	CASSVRLAGGLSTDTQYF	TGTGCCAGCAGCGTTCGACTAGCGGGGGGCCTTAGCACAGATACGCAGTATTTT
.	TRBD2	TRBV3-1	TRBJ2-3	CASSQVLLAGSTDTQYF	TGTGCCAGCAGCCAAGTGTTGCTAGCGGGAAGCACAGATACGCAGTATTTT
.	TRBD2	TRBV10-1	TRBJ2-3	CASSDTGLAGGYTDTQYF	TGCGCCAGCAGTGACACGGGACTAGCGGGAGGATACACAGATACGCAGTATTTT
.	TRBD1	TRBV6-2/TRBV6-3	TRBJ1-2	CASGRTGVYTF	TGTGCCAGCGGGAGGACAGGCGTCTACACCTTC
.	TRBD1	TRBV5-1	TRBJ1-2	CASSHGQGGFYGYTF	TGCGCCAGCAGTCACGGACAGGGTGGGTTCTATGGCTACACCTTC
.	.	TRBV12-3/TRBV12-4	TRBJ2-7	CASSLGLAVTYEQYF	TGTGCCAGCAGTTTAGGGCTAGCCGTTACCTACGAGCAGTACTTC
many	.	TRBV20-1	TRBJ2-3	CSARDIRRGTDTQYF	TGCAGTGCTAGAGATATTCGGCGAGGCACAGATACGCAGTATTTT
many	.	TRBV12-3/TRBV12-4	TRBJ1-4	CASSYSIFAEKLFF	TGTGCCAGCAGTTACAGTATTTTCGCTGAAAAACTGTTTTTT
.	.	TRBV5-1	TRBJ2-3	CASSLITSGPDTQYF	TGCGCCAGCAGCTTGATTACCTCGGGACCAGATACGCAGTATTTT